The 9 T cell receptor beta chains listed next were all sequenced from one sample in a study of T cells in Graves' hyperthyroidism and ophthalmopathy. There were TCR beta CDR3 regions amplified from RNA transcripts. First-round RT-PCR of the TCR CDR3 relied on the HTBI primer set. TCRdb re-called the multiplex PCR reads with MiXCR, one entry per CDR3 protein. The repertoire includes about 640,000 distinct CDR3 sequences, roughly 15% of them detected once, and roughly an eighth sits in the top ten. The sequencing sample was made of blood. The source is a woman aged 45-65 years with Graves' ophthalmopathy.

The genes are TRBV7-2 and TRBJ2-3; 13 nucleotides agree with TRBD2. Germline V gives CDR1 SGHTA, CDR2 FQGNSA. The CDR3 contains 16 residues. V shed 4 bases and J 6 bases; nucleotides not matched to a gene: 7. The CDR3 loop is CASSSWTSGRGDTQYF. In DNA form, the CDR3 reads TGTGCCAGCAGCTCATGGACTAGCGGGAGAGGGGATACGCAGTATTTT.

This clonotype was detected many times. This chain joins TRBV7-9 and TRBJ2-1; D is possibly TRBD2 (6 bases). The CDR3 runs to 15 residues. Germline-derived CDR1 and CDR2 are SEHNR and FQNEAQ (reference sequence). The V end lost 7 bases, the J end lost 2 bases, and 15 bases lay between the germline ends. This CDR3 reads CASTPPGGTYNEQFF. The CDR3 nucleotides read TGTGCCAGCACCCCGCCCGGGGGAACCTACAATGAGCAGTTCTTC.

The sample holds many counts of this clonotype. The chain has TRBV14 and TRBJ2-1, with D possibly being TRBD2 (5 bases). The CDR3 has 16 residues. The germline V and J ends were trimmed by 2 bases and 8 bases, with 19 bases remaining between them. Germline CDR1 SGHDN, CDR2 FVKESK. Written as DNA, the CDR3 is TGTGCCAGCAGCCAAAAGATAGGCAGCGGTTTGGATGAGCAGTTCTTC. It specifies CASSQKIGSGLDEQFF.

This clonotype was seen repeatedly, ten times or more. The rearrangement joins TRBV27 to TRBJ2-5, with 7 bases that match TRBD1. Trimming at V came to 5 bases and at J to 3 bases, leaving 9 bases not matched to a gene. CDR3 size: 15 residues. The germline gives CDR1 MNHEY, CDR2 SMNVEV (reference sequence). The CDR3 is CASSGQGVLEETQYF. DNA for the CDR3: TGTGCCAGCAGTGGCCAGGGGGTTTTGGAAGAGACCCAGTACTTC.

This clonotype was counted a few times. This chain uses TRBV27 with TRBJ2-1; 8 bases map to TRBD2. With V trimmed by 7 bases and J by 5 bases, 13 bases remained unmatched. CDR1 MNHEY and CDR2 SMNVEV come from the germline V gene (reference sequence). CDR3 size: 16 residues. The CDR3 protein is CASNFRGTRKDNEQFF. The DNA of the CDR3 is TGTGCCAGCAACTTTAGGGGGACTAGAAAGGACAATGAGCAGTTCTTC.

This clonotype was found many times. The chain links TRBV6-2 or TRBV6-3 to TRBJ1-2; weak D call: TRBD1 (6 bases). The CDR3 totals 14 residues. V was pared by 7 bases and J by 4 bases, with 16 bases between. In germline, CDR1 is MNHEY, CDR2 SVGEGT. As DNA, the CDR3 is TGTGCCAGCATCCCACGACAGGACTCCTATGGCTACACCTTC. Protein: CASIPRQDSYGYTF.

This clonotype turned up a few times. The chain employs TRBV9 and TRBJ2-2; the match to TRBD2 covers 9 bases. Germline V gene data show CDR1 as SGDLS and CDR2 as YYNGEE. The CDR3 is 20 amino acids. The V segment lost 1 base and the J segment 2 bases; nucleotides outside the gene matches: 15. CDR3 nucleotides: TGTGCCAGCAGCGTATTTTCCGGGATTAGCGGGAGAAAAAACACCGGGGAGCTGTTTTTT. As protein: CASSVFSGISGRKNTGELFF.

This clonotype was observed many times. J is TRBJ2-3 and V is TRBV2; D gene ambiguous. V was shortened by 3 bases and J by 4 bases, with 14 bases between the two germline ends. The CDR3 covers 15 residues. Germline CDR1 reads SNHLY; CDR2 reads FYNNEI. CDR3 sequence (DNA): TGTGCCAGCAGTGACTTACCTAAGGTGTCAGATACGCAGTATTTT. Protein: CASSDLPKVSDTQYF.

This clonotype was seen ten or more times. This chain links TRBV18 with TRBJ1-2, with D unclear. Trimming stripped 3 bases from V and 8 bases from J, with 13 bases between. The CDR3 loop spans 13 amino acids. Germline V gene lookup returns CDR1 KGHSH and CDR2 LQKENI. The CDR3 reads CASSPSPGDGYTF. For the CDR3, the DNA is TGTGCCAGCTCACCGTCCCCGGGTGACGGCTACACCTTC.